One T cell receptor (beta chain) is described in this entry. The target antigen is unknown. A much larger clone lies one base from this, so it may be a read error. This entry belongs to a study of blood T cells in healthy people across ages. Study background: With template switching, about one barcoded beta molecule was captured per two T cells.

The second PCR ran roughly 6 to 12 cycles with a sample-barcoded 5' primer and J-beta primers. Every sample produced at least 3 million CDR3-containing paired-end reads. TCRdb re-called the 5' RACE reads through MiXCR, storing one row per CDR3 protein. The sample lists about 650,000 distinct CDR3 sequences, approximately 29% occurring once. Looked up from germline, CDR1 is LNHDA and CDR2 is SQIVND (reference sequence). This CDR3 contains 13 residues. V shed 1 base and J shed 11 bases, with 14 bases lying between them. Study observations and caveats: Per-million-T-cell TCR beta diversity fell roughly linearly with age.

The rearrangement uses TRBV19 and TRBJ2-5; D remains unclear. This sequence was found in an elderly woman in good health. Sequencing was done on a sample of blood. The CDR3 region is CASSIGTPKEQYF. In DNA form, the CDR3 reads TGTGCCAGTAGTATAGGGACCCCTAAGGAGCAGTACTTC.